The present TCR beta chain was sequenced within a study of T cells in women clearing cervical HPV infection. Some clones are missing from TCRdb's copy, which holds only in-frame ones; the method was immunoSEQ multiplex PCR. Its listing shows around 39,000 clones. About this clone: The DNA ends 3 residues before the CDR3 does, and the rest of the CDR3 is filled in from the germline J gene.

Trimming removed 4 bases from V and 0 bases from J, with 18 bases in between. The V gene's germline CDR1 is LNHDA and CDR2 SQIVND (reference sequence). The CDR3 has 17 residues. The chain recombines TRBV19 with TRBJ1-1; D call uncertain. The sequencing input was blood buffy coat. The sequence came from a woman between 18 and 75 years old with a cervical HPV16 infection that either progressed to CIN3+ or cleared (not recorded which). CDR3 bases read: TGTGCCAGTAGTAGTCACGGTGGGCTTCGCATGAACACTGAA. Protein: CASSSHGGLRMNTE. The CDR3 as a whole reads CASSSHGGLRMNTEAFF.